Detailed here is one TCR beta chain. This sample stems from a study of blood T cell repertoires in COVID-19. CDR1 and CDR2 (germline): SEHNR, FQNEAQ (reference sequence). V was pared by 2 bases and J by 1 base, with 6 bases between. CDR3 length equals 14 residues. This table comes from immunoSEQ multiplex PCR, and its TCRdb copy is limited to in-frame clones, with some not included. Here the sample spans roughly 200,000 clones, more than 75% being singletons. J is TRBJ1-3 and V is TRBV7-9; D gene uncertain. The sequence was collected from a woman aged 30 to 39 who had recovered from COVID-19. Specimen: PBMCs or T cells enriched from blood (not recorded which). The CDR3 DNA reads TGTGCCAGCAGCTTAAGCTCGTCTGGAAACACCATATATTTT. Its translation: CASSLSSSGNTIYF.